Presented here are 14 T cell receptor beta chains from one specimen sequenced in a study of cytomegalovirus exposure and HLA in healthy donors. Researchers ran the PCR with 60 Vbeta and 13 Jbeta primers. Sequenced by immunoSEQ multiplex PCR; TCRdb stores in-frame clones only, minus some. The data contain about 170,000 clones, more than 70% of them singletons. Material: PBMCs. The receptors were gathered from a male donor in good health and CMV-seronegative.

This clone was detected a few times. The chain combines TRBV27 with TRBJ2-1; 10 bases are shared with TRBD2. CDR1 MNHEY and CDR2 SMNVEV come from the germline V gene (reference sequence). Trimming cost V 6 bases and J 7 bases; bases outside gene matches: 9. This CDR3 region has 15 residues. CDR3 nucleotide sequence: TGTGCCAGCAGCCCTAGCGGGAGCTCGGGTAATGAGCAGTTCTTC. It encodes CASSPSGSSGNEQFF.

This chain links TRBV10-2 with TRBJ2-2; the D is unclear. Trimming took off 2 bases at V and 3 bases at J, with 4 bases between the two ends. The CDR3 contains 13 residues. CDR1 WSHSY and CDR2 SAAADI come from the germline V gene. Here the CDR3 DNA reads TGCGCCAGCAGTGAGCGGGACACCGGGGAGCTGTTTTTT. Translating gives CASSERDTGELFF.

V and J are TRBV11-2 and TRBJ2-7, with D possibly being TRBD2 (7 bases). CDR3 length: 16 residues. CDR1 is SGHAT and CDR2 is FQNNGV in the germline V gene. Trimming shortened V by 4 bases and J by 7 bases, and 23 bases separated the two germline ends. The DNA of the CDR3 is TGTGCCAGCAGCTGGTCCCGGGGGGCGCCGCCGGGGGAGCAGTACTTC. Protein product: CASSWSRGAPPGEQYF.

The chain uses TRBV19 and TRBJ2-6; D ambiguous. Germline V CDR1 and CDR2: LNHDA, SQIVND (reference sequence). This CDR3 has 15 amino acids. The V end lost 2 bases, the J end lost 0 bases, and 5 bases lay between the germline ends. The chain's CDR3 is CASSIMSSGANVLTF. The CDR3 DNA is TGTGCCAGTAGTATAATGAGCTCTGGGGCCAACGTCCTGACTTTC.

The CDR3 loop is CASSLEFRGLADTQYF. CDR3 in DNA: TGTGCCAGCAGCTTAGAATTTCGGGGATTGGCAGATACGCAGTATTTT. This chain joins TRBV11-1 and TRBJ2-3, with a tentative D call TRBD2 (5 bases). Germline-derived CDR1 and CDR2 are SGHAT and FQDESV (reference sequence). Trimming stripped 1 base from V and 4 bases from J, with 15 bases between. This CDR3 contains 16 residues.

The genes are TRBV5-1 and TRBJ2-3; D may be TRBD2 (5 bases). V was pared by 0 bases and J by 1 base, with 9 bases between. The CDR3 is 15 amino acids. In germline, CDR1 is SGHRS, CDR2 YFSETQ. In DNA, the CDR3 is TGCGCCAGCAGCTTGGAAGGTAGCGGCACAGATACGCAGTATTTT. The encoded protein is CASSLEGSGTDTQYF.

The chain recombines TRBV6-5 with TRBJ2-2; possibly TRBD2 for D (6 bases). V was clipped by 8 bases and J by 0 bases, with 10 bases between them. Germline CDR1 is MNHEY and CDR2 is SVGAGI. The CDR3 is made up of 14 amino acids. The CDR3 spells CASSAGPNTGELFF. CDR3 DNA sequence: TGTGCCAGCTCGGCGGGACCGAACACCGGGGAGCTGTTTTTT.

In the case of this clone: One end of the junction is discordant with germline, which a read error may explain. The gene calls are TRBV7-9 and TRBJ2-7; 10 nucleotides match TRBD1. Germline values: CDR1 SEHNR, CDR2 FQNEAQ (reference sequence). This CDR3 has 17 amino acids. In DNA, the CDR3 is TGTTCCAGCAGCCCCACCGTAGGGACAGGGGTCCCCTACGAGCAGTACTTC. Protein sequence: CSSSPTVGTGVPYEQYF.

This clone was seen a handful of times. DNA of the CDR3: TGTGCCAGCAGTTACTCGGCACCCACCGGGGAGCTGTTTTTT. Protein: CASSYSAPTGELFF. This sequence joins TRBV6-6 and TRBJ2-2; D is unresolved. V dropped 0 bases and J dropped 4 bases, with 6 bases sitting between them. Germline V gives CDR1 MNHNY, CDR2 SVGAGI (reference sequence). There are 14 residues in the CDR3.

This clone was found a few times. This chain joins TRBV2 and TRBJ1-4; D is unresolved. Trimming removed 5 bases at V and 1 base at J, with 11 bases between. This CDR3 comprises 15 residues. Germline CDR1 reads SNHLY; CDR2 reads FYNNEI. The CDR3 loop is CASSSMTGTNEKLFF. The DNA of the CDR3 is TGTGCCAGCAGTTCGATGACGGGAACTAATGAAAAACTGTTTTTT.

The genes are TRBV6-5 and TRBJ2-7, with 9 nucleotides matching TRBD1. CDR3 size: 14 residues. The germline gives CDR1 MNHEY, CDR2 SVGAGI. The V gene end was trimmed by 5 bases and the J gene end by 2 bases; junction bases not matched to a gene: 4. The CDR3 nucleotides read TGTGCCAGCAGTACGGGACAGGGCCCCTACGAGCAGTACTTC. Translation gives CASSTGQGPYEQYF.

The chain employs TRBV28 and TRBJ2-7, with D uncertain. Germline CDR1 MDHEN, CDR2 SYDVKM. CDR3 length: 13 residues. The V end lost 5 bases, the J end lost 6 bases, and 14 bases lay between the germline ends. The DNA of the CDR3 is TGTGCCAGCAGTCTAGAGATCCCTCCCGAGCAGTACTTC. It encodes CASSLEIPPEQYF.

This clone was detected only a few times. The rearrangement joins TRBV7-9 to TRBJ2-1; D perhaps matches TRBD2 (6 bases). V shed 5 bases and J shed 8 bases, with 10 bases lying between them. The germline V gene has CDR1 SEHNR and CDR2 FQNEAQ (reference sequence). The CDR3 length is 12 residues. The CDR3 here is CASSPTGDEQFF. CDR3 sequence (DNA): TGTGCCAGCAGCCCGACGGGGGATGAGCAGTTCTTC.

The CDR3 region is CAWRGSDTEQYF. The CDR3 DNA reads as TGTGCCTGGAGGGGCTCTGACACCGAGCAGTACTTC. This chain uses TRBV30 with TRBJ2-7; no firm D call. Germline CDR1 GTSNPN, CDR2 SVGIG (reference sequence). This CDR3 is 12 amino acids long. Trimming left V 3 bases short and J 6 bases short, with 12 bases between.